This T cell receptor beta chain was profiled in a study of T-cell memory formation after mild COVID-19. Study summary: Clusters were largely donor specific.

V lost 4 bases and J 7 bases, leaving 14 bases between the germline ends. CDR1 is SGHTA and CDR2 is FQGNSA in the germline V gene. This CDR3 spans 14 amino acids. Concerning this clonotype itself: Antigen specificity is unknown.

Overall study results and limits: Still unconfirmed is whether the second-wave clones peaking on day 37 recognized SARS-CoV-2.

A single record per CDR3 protein comes from TCRdb applying MiXCR to the 5' RACE reads. The sample lists fewer than 450,000 distinct CDR3 sequences, 20% to 25% occurring once. The rearrangement uses TRBV7-2 and TRBJ1-5; D is possibly TRBD1 (6 bases). The sample comprised PBMCs or a T cell subset sorted from them (not recorded which). The sequence was collected from an adult woman who had mild COVID-19 (a few samples of this study predate the infection). Cell type and time point are not known. CDR3 nucleotides: TGTGCCAGCAGCTCTACAGGGTCGCTACAGCCCCAGCATTTT. Its protein product is CASSSTGSLQPQHF.